This T cell receptor (beta chain) was recorded in a study of CD8 T cells in Susac syndrome (dated by TCRdb to between 2018 and 2020). For context, the study as a whole: Of the Susac syndrome patients who were sequenced, six had clinically active disease and roughly 8 were in clinical remission. Susac syndrome patients were therapy-naive, on corticosteroids (some also receiving IVIg), or on IVIg alone at blood withdrawal. Repertoire sequencing was used to test whether CD8+ T cell activation and differentiation in Susac syndrome was antigen driven. Summary of the overall study and its limitations: No clonal expansion was detected in the CD4+ T cell repertoire of Susac syndrome patients. The TCR sequencing and HLA analysis was acknowledged to have included a relatively small number of individuals.

High-throughput TCR beta sequencing profiled peripheral blood CD8+ and CD4+ T cells from healthy donors, Susac syndrome patients and multiple sclerosis patients. Susac syndrome patients met recently defined diagnostic criteria for definite or probable disease. Bulk CD8+ and CD4+ T cells were purified by magnetic negative isolation, whereas CD8+ TEMRA cells were enriched by FACS. Blood was drawn into EDTA tubes, processed within 24 hours, and PBMCs were isolated by density gradient centrifugation. PBMCs intended for TCR sequencing were cryopreserved in liquid nitrogen and were subsequently thawed in a 37 degrees C water bath. Purity of sorted or isolated CD4+, CD8+ and CD8+ TEMRA cells was at least 90%. RNA was extracted using the RNeasy kit, and about 0.5 to 1 ug of the RNA was reverse transcribed with random hexamers. TCR beta CDR3 regions were amplified with the immunoSEQ multiplex PCR assay covering 54 Vbeta and 13 Jbeta segments. PCR amplification bias was corrected using a synthetic template baseline for primer optimization and computational correction. As for the authors' bioinformatics: Reads were assigned to V, D and J genes according to IMGT and analyzed in immunoSEQ Analyzer, with only productive sequences retained. Clonality was computed as one minus Shannon entropy normalized by log2 of the number of productive unique sequences. For each patient and control, public and private clones were evaluated within the 100 most prevalent clones. Clones were defined as Susac-specific if absent from the healthy and MS cohorts, from roughly 1,100 published viral clones and from other ImmuneACCESS disease sequences. TCRdb trimmed the raw reads at Q25, called clones with MiXCR and kept productive beta chains. Each entry is one CDR3 protein sequence, shown with its most common DNA and genes. The V and J calls here are based on TCRdb, not the publication. Across this sample there are 150,000 or so distinct CDR3 sequences, with roughly 95% seen only once. The top ten constitute 0.16% of the sample.

Reading the germline V gene gives CDR1 LGHNA and CDR2 YNFKEQ. From the cysteine through the phenylalanine, the CDR3 covers 12 amino acids. Only CDR3 DNA is held: 36 bases, read in frame from base 1. Cut back by 3 bases and 7 bases, the V and J ends lie 9 bases apart. This clonotype occurred a few times. Its antigen is unknown. Base-call qualities are not available, and no considerably larger clone is one nucleotide away. The rearranged segments are TRBV4-2 and TRBJ1-1; no D gene is confidently identified. The source of this sequence is a human donor with Susac syndrome. Sequenced material: CD4+ T cells from PBMCs. The CDR3 region reads CASSQMDGEAFF. The bases read TGTGCCAGCAGCCAGATGGACGGTGAAGCTTTCTTT.